The 19 T cell receptor beta chains in this list originate from one sample, sequenced in a study of blood T cell repertoires in COVID-19. The data were produced by immunoSEQ multiplex PCR, yet TCRdb's version contains in-frame clones alone and is incomplete. The sample has 400,000 or so clones, more than 85% seen once. Sequenced material: peripheral blood. Every receptor here comes from a human donor in a cohort sampled during active COVID-19.

This clone was detected a few times. This chain joins TRBV12-3 or TRBV12-4 and TRBJ1-6; TRBD1 is a possible D gene (6 bases). The CDR3 has 13 amino acids. Deletions cut 2 bases from V and 9 bases from J, with 8 bases between. CDR3 sequence (DNA): TGTGCCAGCAGTTTAAACAGGGCTTCACCCCTCCACTTT. Amino acid sequence: CASSLNRASPLHF.

As to this clone: At one of its ends the junction is not consistent with the germline gene, which may arise from a read error. V and J are TRBV28 and TRBJ2-7, with 8 positions matching TRBD2. This CDR3 region has 12 residues. The germline gives CDR1 MDHEN, CDR2 SYDVKM. CDR3 DNA: TGTGCCAGCACCCGAACGGCGGGGGGTAGGGACTTC. Translation gives CASTRTAGGRDF.

The V gene is TRBV28, the J gene TRBJ2-7; TRBD2 is a possible D gene (6 bases). This CDR3 is built from 14 residues. CDR1 and CDR2 from the germline V gene are MDHEN and SYDVKM. The V and J ends lost 6 bases and 1 base respectively, with 13 bases between them. This CDR3 is CASSSRRGSYEQYF. DNA for the CDR3: TGTGCCAGCAGCTCTCGGCGGGGATCCTACGAGCAGTACTTC.

The chain combines TRBV6-6 with TRBJ2-4; 11 bases line up with TRBD2. The junction had 5 bases not matched to a gene; V was cut back by 2 bases and J by 8 bases. CDR3 length equals 15 residues. Germline V gene sequence: CDR1 MNHNY, CDR2 SVGAGI (reference sequence). DNA of the CDR3: TGTGCCAGCAGTTACGGGACTAGCGGTATGGACATTCAGTACTTC. The encoded protein is CASSYGTSGMDIQYF.

The V gene is TRBV5-5, the J gene TRBJ1-5; tentative D call: TRBD1 (5 bases). Trimming shortened V by 4 bases and J by 2 bases, and 13 bases separated the two germline ends. Germline V gives CDR1 SGHKS, CDR2 YYEKEE (reference sequence). This CDR3 contains 15 residues. This chain's CDR3 is CASSPTREGNQPQHF. CDR3 coding DNA: TGTGCCAGCAGCCCTACCAGGGAGGGCAATCAGCCCCAGCATTTT.

The chain is built from TRBV6-5 and TRBJ2-4, with D maybe TRBD2 (6 bases). With 8 bases removed from V and 4 bases from J, the gap between germline ends came to 18 bases. CDR3 size: 15 residues. Germline V gene data show CDR1 as MNHEY and CDR2 as SVGAGI. The CDR3, as DNA: TGTGCCAGCGCGGGGTTCTTGAGTCAAAAAAACATTCAGTACTTC. This gives the protein CASAGFLSQKNIQYF.

The chain couples TRBV29-1 to TRBJ1-1; tentative D call: TRBD1 (6 bases). The CDR3 is 13 amino acids. Germline CDR1 SQVTM, CDR2 ANQGSEA. V was trimmed by 8 bases and J by 5 bases, leaving 18 bases between them. The chain's CDR3 is CSCRGIRGTEAFF. CDR3 coding DNA: TGCAGCTGCAGGGGCATTAGGGGGACTGAAGCTTTCTTT.

The V gene is TRBV3-1 (or the pseudogene TRBV3-2), the J gene TRBJ2-1, with TRBD2 matching over 7 bases. The CDR3 runs to 14 residues. The V gene's germline CDR1 is LGHDT and CDR2 YNNKEL (reference sequence). Trimming at V came to 0 bases and at J to 6 bases, leaving 2 bases not matched to a gene. The chain's CDR3 is CASSQDPSGNEQFF. The DNA for the CDR3 is TGTGCCAGCAGCCAAGATCCTAGCGGCAATGAGCAGTTCTTC.

The chain links TRBV12-5 to TRBJ2-7; 9 nucleotides line up with TRBD1. The CDR3 runs 18 residues. J was trimmed by 0 bases and V by 6 bases; bases with no gene match: 15. The germline gives CDR1 LGHNT, CDR2 FRNRAP. The CDR3 region is CASGLGTGHTASSYEQYF. The CDR3 DNA follows: TGTGCTAGTGGCCTCGGGACAGGGCACACCGCGAGCTCCTACGAGCAGTACTTC.

This clone has only a few counts. The J gene is TRBJ2-3, the V gene TRBV7-2, with D possibly matching TRBD2 (5 bases). Trimming stripped 6 bases from V and 5 bases from J, with 15 bases between. In germline, CDR1 is SGHTA, CDR2 FQGNSA. This CDR3 spans 14 amino acids. DNA of the CDR3: TGTGCCAGCAGGTCCCGAACCGCGGGAGATACGCAGTATTTT. Residues: CASRSRTAGDTQYF.

V gene TRBV5-6 combines with J gene TRBJ1-6, with D unclear. V lost 4 bases and J 0 bases, leaving 14 bases between the germline ends. Per the germline V gene, CDR1 is SGHDT and CDR2 is YYEEEE. This CDR3 spans 17 amino acids. CDR3 amino acids: CASSPLAASSYNSPLHF. The DNA of the CDR3 is TGTGCCAGCAGCCCTTTGGCGGCGAGCTCCTATAATTCACCCCTCCACTTT.

V and J are TRBV7-3 and TRBJ2-1, with 7 bases identical to TRBD2. From germline, CDR1 is SGHTA and CDR2 FQGTGA. V was clipped by 2 bases and J by 0 bases; unmatched bases: 4. This CDR3 has 16 amino acids. CDR3 sequence (DNA): TGTGCCAGCAGCTTAGCAGCGGGAAACTCCTACAATGAGCAGTTCTTC. Amino acid sequence: CASSLAAGNSYNEQFF. Combining the CDR3 with reference TRBV7-3 and TRBJ2-1 gives the whole variable domain GAGVSQTPSNKVTEKGKYVELRCDPISGHTALYWYRQSLGQGPEFLIYFQGTGAADDSGLPNDRFFAVRPEGSVSTLKIQRTERGDSAVYLCASSLAAGNSYNEQFFGPGTRLTVL.

CDR3: CASSRFPGEQYF. DNA for the CDR3: TGTGCCAGCAGCCGCTTTCCGGGCGAGCAGTACTTC. J is TRBJ2-7 and V is TRBV14, with unresolved D. CDR1 SGHDN and CDR2 FVKESK come from the germline V gene. V was trimmed by 4 bases and J by 6 bases, leaving 10 bases between them. The CDR3 is 12 amino acids.

V gene TRBV19 combines with J gene TRBJ1-5; 11 bases line up with TRBD1. This CDR3 region has 14 residues. Losses at the gene ends were 4 bases for V and 11 bases for J; bases not matched to a gene: 7. Germline CDR1 is LNHDA and CDR2 is SQIVND (reference sequence). The chain's CDR3 is CASSTGQGAKTQHF. DNA of the CDR3: TGTGCCAGTAGTACCGGACAGGGGGCGAAGACCCAGCATTTT. Full variable domain (outside the CDR3, taken from reference TRBV19 and TRBJ1-5): DGGITQSPKYLFRKEGQNVTLSCEQNLNHDAMYWYRQDPGQGLRLIYYSQIVNDFQKGDIAEGYSVSREKKESFPLTVTSAQKNPTAFYLCASSTGQGAKTQHFGDGTRLSIL.

The CDR3 DNA sequence: TGTGCCTGGAGTGTGGGGACAGGGGATGAAAAACTGTTTTTT. Amino acids: CAWSVGTGDEKLFF. The chain recombines TRBV30 with TRBJ1-4, with 10 bases lining up with TRBD1. The junction had 1 base not matched to a gene; V was cut back by 0 bases and J by 6 bases. The CDR3 is 14 residues long. Germline V gene sequence: CDR1 GTSNPN, CDR2 SVGIG (reference sequence).

The chain combines TRBV19 with TRBJ1-4; no clear D. CDR3 length equals 14 residues. Per the germline V gene, CDR1 is LNHDA and CDR2 is SQIVND (reference sequence). V dropped 3 bases and J dropped 5 bases, with 10 bases sitting between them. The CDR3 reads CASSILGGNEKLFF. CDR3 in DNA: TGTGCCAGTAGTATCCTCGGCGGAAATGAAAAACTGTTTTTT.

The genes are TRBV7-9 and TRBJ1-1; the D gene is possibly TRBD1 (6 bases). The germline V gene encodes CDR1 SEHNR and CDR2 FQNEAQ (reference sequence). V dropped 4 bases and J dropped 4 bases, with 13 bases sitting between them. The CDR3 length is 14 residues. The CDR3 coding sequence is TGTGCCAGCAGCTCCCGGGCAGGGGTCACTGAAGCTTTCTTT. It codes for CASSSRAGVTEAFF.

The chain combines TRBV30 with TRBJ2-7, with 10 positions matching TRBD2. V gave up 4 bases and J gave up 9 bases; unmatched junction bases: 6. Per germline, CDR1 GTSNPN and CDR2 SVGIG (reference sequence). CDR3 size: 12 residues. The CDR3 is CAWKREGLGQYF. CDR3 nucleotide sequence: TGTGCCTGGAAGCGGGAGGGCCTGGGGCAGTACTTC.

This clone has only one observation. The V gene is TRBV6-5, the J gene TRBJ1-4, with 8 bases lining up with TRBD1. The junction had 3 bases not matched to a gene; V was cut back by 6 bases and J by 6 bases. CDR1 is MNHEY and CDR2 is SVGAGI in the germline V gene. The CDR3 covers 13 residues. CDR3 nucleotide sequence: TGTGCCAGCAGAGAGGGACAGGATGAAAAACTGTTTTTT. This codes for CASREGQDEKLFF.